This TCR beta chain was captured by sequencing in a study of blood T cell repertoires in COVID-19. In the study overall: Samples came from the United States, Italy and Spain, spanning acute and convalescent COVID-19. PBMCs, B-cell-depleted T cells, or T cells provided the cDNA or gDNA that made up the material.

This clone was detected only a few times. The ends lost 5 bases at V and 0 bases at J; junction bases unmatched: 4. Per germline, CDR1 MNHEY and CDR2 SMNVEV (reference sequence). This CDR3 spans 15 amino acids. Study processing details: Nucleated cell counts were estimated from reference gene primer amplification. Clones were read by immunoSEQ multiplex PCR, and TCRdb kept only the in-frame ones, dropping some. V, J and clone size are taken as reported in that table, and D and trimming were inferred from the DNA itself. The table lists approximately 190,000 clones, 75% to 90% of them singletons. The rearrangement uses TRBV27 and TRBJ1-1; 9 nucleotides match TRBD1. Source material: peripheral blood. The receptor was isolated from a man in his fifties or sixties with acute or convalescent COVID-19. The CDR3 loop is CASSGGTGMNTEAFF. CDR3 DNA: TGTGCCAGCAGTGGTGGGACAGGGATGAACACTGAAGCTTTCTTT.